This T cell receptor beta chain was documented in a study of CD4 T cells in relation to SARS-CoV-2 and coronaviruses (dated by TCRdb to the early 2020s). Context from the whole study: Patient-derived lymphoblastoid cell lines were used to map the HLA restriction of shared crossreactive spike epitopes. The study assessed, at the TCR clonotype level, memory CD4+ T cell crossreactivity between SARS-CoV-2 and common cold coronavirus spike proteins. The Adaptive Biotechnologies TCR-sequencing kit was used to sequence samples from a few pre-COVID donors and the naive versus memory experiments, while other data came from Illumina-based sequencing. A different, Illumina-based TCR-beta assay was used to sequence expansion assays from other donors in the study.

Summary of the overall study and its limitations: Small numbers of patients and of tested TCRs were a limitation of the study. No donor contributed both pre-pandemic and post-infection samples, which limited tracing the source of pre-existing responses. Naive versus memory sequencing indicated that memory recall responses, rather than primary responses primed during culture, are detected by the assay. Crossreactive clones showed significantly weaker SARS-CoV-2-driven expansion than monoreactive clones, consistent with antigenic imprinting. Crossreactivity analysis was centred on spike protein, so crossreactivity against other viral proteins was not assessed. In roughly 60% of donors, memory CD4+ clonotypes turned up that crossrecognized SARS-CoV-2 and at least one common cold coronavirus spike.

Its CDR3 holds 16 amino acids, cysteine through phenylalanine. The CDR3 DNA has 48 bases and is translated from base 1. CDR1 MGHRA and CDR2 YSYEKL are derived from the germline V gene. Trimming takes 4 bases off V and 3 bases off J; junction bases not matched to a gene: 10. CD4+ T cells from unexposed donors were collected before the COVID-19 pandemic (2011-2018). To separate naive from memory CD4+ T cells, cryopreserved PBMCs first underwent CD4 enrichment and then EasySep naive CD4+ T cell enrichment. The leukapheresis product used for the unexposed donors was purchased from a commercial source. PBMCs were isolated from leukapheresis product or whole blood by Ficoll-Paque PLUS gradient centrifugation. PBMCs were either cryopreserved at -140°C or used fresh in the expansion assay. The QIAamp Micro DNA Kit was used to extract genomic DNA from the CD4+ T cells. Deep-resolution immunoSEQ TCR-beta sequencing was performed on DNA from uncultured naive and memory CD4+ T cells. The authors' analysis ran thus. Preprocessing removed nonproductive sequences and CDR3s not starting with C, not ending with F or W, or shorter than 7 amino acids. Cultured and uncultured naive and memory CD4+ repertoires were searched for previously identified spike- and CEF-reactive CDR3s. After three terminal residues were trimmed from each end, CDR3 homology was quantified as pairwise Levenshtein distance using the stringdist R package. As stored in TCRdb, this immuneACCESS dataset retains in-frame rearrangements with V and J assigned. A fraction of the clones does not appear; measured against another copy, unresolved V genes explain less than half of the discrepancy, and the remainder lacks a known reason. V and J calls and clone size follow that table, whereas D and trimming were derived from the DNA. In this sample the table shows roughly 63,000 clones, approximately 94% of which occur a single time. 0.14% of the sample is held by the ten biggest clonotypes.

To note about this clone: Its antigen target is currently unknown. The record has no base qualities; no much larger clone is one base away.

The sequence came from a human donor in good health. The rearranged segments are TRBV4-1 and TRBJ1-1; TRBD1 fits 8 bases in the junction. The sequenced sample consisted of naive CD4+ T cells from PBMCs. This sample's cell subset or site label indicates: naive CD4+ T cells isolated by negative enrichment. The CDR3 region has the sequence CASSLRQGPRDTEAFF. The DNA sequence is TGCGCCAGCAGCCTTCGACAGGGGCCAAGGGACACTGAAGCTTTCTTT.